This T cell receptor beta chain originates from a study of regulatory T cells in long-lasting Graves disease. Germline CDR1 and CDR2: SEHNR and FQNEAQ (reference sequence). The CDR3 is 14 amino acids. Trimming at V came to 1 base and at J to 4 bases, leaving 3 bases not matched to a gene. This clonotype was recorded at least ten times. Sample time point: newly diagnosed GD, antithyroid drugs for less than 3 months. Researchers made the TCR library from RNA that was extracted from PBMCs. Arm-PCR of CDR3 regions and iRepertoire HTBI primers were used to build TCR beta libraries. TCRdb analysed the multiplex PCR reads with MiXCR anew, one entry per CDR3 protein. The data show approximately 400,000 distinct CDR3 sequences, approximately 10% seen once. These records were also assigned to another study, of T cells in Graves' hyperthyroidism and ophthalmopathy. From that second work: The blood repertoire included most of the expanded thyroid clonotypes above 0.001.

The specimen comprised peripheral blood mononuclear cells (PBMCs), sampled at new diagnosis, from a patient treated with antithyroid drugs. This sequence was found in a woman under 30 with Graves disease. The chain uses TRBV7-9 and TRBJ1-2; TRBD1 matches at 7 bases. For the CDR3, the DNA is TGTGCCAGCAGCTTAGAGACAGGGACCTATGGCTACACCTTC. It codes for CASSLETGTYGYTF.